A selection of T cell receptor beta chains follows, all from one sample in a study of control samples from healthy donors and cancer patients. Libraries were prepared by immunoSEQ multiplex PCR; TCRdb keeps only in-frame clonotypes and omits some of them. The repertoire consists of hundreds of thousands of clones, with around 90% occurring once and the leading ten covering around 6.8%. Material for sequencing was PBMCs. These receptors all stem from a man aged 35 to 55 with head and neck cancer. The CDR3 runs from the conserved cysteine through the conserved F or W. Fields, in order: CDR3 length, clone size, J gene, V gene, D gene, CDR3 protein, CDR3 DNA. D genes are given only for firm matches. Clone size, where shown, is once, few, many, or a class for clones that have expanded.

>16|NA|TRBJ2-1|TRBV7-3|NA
CASSFTGTDTYNEQFF
TGTGCCAGCAGCTTTACCGGGACTGATACCTACAATGAGCAGTTCTTC
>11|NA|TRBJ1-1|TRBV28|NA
CASSPQQEAFF
TGTGCCAGCAGTCCACAACAAGAAGCTTTCTTT
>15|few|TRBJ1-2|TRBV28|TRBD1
CASTIIPGGQGGYTF
TGTGCCAGCACCATCATCCCGGGGGGACAGGGGGGCTACACCTTC
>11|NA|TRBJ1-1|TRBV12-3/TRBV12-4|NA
CASREGTEAFF
TGTGCCAGCAGGGAGGGCACTGAAGCTTTCTTT
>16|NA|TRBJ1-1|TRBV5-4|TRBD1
CASSFPGQGAKTEAFF
TGTGCCAGCAGCTTCCCGGGACAGGGGGCGAAAACTGAAGCTTTCTTT
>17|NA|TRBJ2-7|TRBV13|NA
CASSSLRGGLSSYEQYF
TGTGCCAGCAGCTCATTAAGGGGGGGCCTGAGCTCCTACGAGCAGTACTTC
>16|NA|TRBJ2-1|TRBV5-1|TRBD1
CASSLGPGTGRNEQFF
TGCGCCAGCAGCTTGGGCCCCGGGACAGGGCGGAATGAGCAGTTCTTC
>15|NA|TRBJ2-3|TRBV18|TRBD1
CASSPGTGDTDTQYF
TGTGCCAGCTCACCCGGGACAGGGGACACAGATACGCAGTATTTT
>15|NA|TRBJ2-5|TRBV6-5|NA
CASSYPLSPRETQYF
TGTGCCAGCAGCTACCCCTTGTCACCCCGGGAGACCCAGTACTTC
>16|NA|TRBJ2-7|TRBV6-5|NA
CASSSNRVTSSYEQYF
TGTGCCAGCAGTTCCAACAGGGTTACGTCTTCGTACGAGCAGTACTTC
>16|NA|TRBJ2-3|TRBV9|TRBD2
CASGGLAGDLTDTQYF
TGTGCCAGCGGGGGGCTAGCGGGAGACCTCACAGATACGCAGTATTTT
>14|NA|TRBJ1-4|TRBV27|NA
CASSPAGDGEKLFF
TGTGCCAGCAGTCCCGCAGGGGACGGAGAAAAACTGTTTTTT
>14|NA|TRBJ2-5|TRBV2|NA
CASSEARQQETQYF
TGTGCCAGCAGTGAAGCAAGGCAGCAAGAGACCCAGTACTTC
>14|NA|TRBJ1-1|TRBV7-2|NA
CASSLAFGRTEAFF
TGTGCCAGCAGCTTAGCGTTTGGGCGAACTGAAGCTTTCTTT
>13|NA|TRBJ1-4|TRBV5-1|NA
CASSLEWAAKLFF
TGCGCCAGCAGCTTGGAGTGGGCTGCAAAACTGTTTTTT
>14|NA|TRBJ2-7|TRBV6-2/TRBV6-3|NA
CASSYSAGSYEQYF
TGTGCCAGCAGTTACTCCGCAGGGTCCTACGAGCAGTACTTC
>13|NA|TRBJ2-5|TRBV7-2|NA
CASSLIREETQYF
TGTGCCAGCAGCTTAATCAGGGAAGAGACCCAGTACTTC
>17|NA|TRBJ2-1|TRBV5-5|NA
CASSLLGAREGYNEQFF
TGTGCCAGCAGCTTATTAGGGGCCAGGGAAGGCTACAATGAGCAGTTCTTC
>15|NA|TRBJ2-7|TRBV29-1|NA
CSVEDGAQVGSEQYF
TGCAGCGTTGAAGATGGGGCCCAGGTCGGCTCCGAGCAGTACTTC
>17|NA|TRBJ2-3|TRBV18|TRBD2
CASSPGTSGTGTDTQYF
TGTGCCAGCTCACCCGGGACTAGCGGGACCGGCACAGATACGCAGTATTTT
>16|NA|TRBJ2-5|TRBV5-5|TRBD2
CASSLLAGGNQETQYF
TGTGCCAGCAGCTTGCTTGCGGGAGGTAATCAAGAGACCCAGTACTTC
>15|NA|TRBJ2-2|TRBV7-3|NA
CASSPSAANTGELFF
TGTGCCAGCAGCCCCTCAGCGGCGAACACCGGGGAGCTGTTTTTT
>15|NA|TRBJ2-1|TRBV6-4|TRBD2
CASSPSGGALNEQFF
TGTGCCAGCAGTCCCAGCGGGGGGGCCCTCAATGAGCAGTTCTTC
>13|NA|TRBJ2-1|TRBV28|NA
CASSLFQRNEQFF
TGTGCCAGCAGTTTATTTCAACGCAATGAGCAGTTCTTC
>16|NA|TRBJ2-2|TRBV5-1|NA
CASSLGLRSNTGELFF
TGCGCCAGCAGCTTGGGGTTACGGTCGAACACCGGGGAGCTGTTTTTT
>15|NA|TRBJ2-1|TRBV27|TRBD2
CASSLGAGVDNEQFF
TGTGCCAGCAGTTTAGGGGCGGGAGTGGACAATGAGCAGTTCTTC
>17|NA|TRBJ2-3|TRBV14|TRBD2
CASSQAFLAGVADTQYF
TGTGCCAGCAGCCAAGCCTTCCTAGCGGGAGTTGCAGATACGCAGTATTTT
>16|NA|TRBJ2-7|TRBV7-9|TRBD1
CASSRTTGQGVTEQYF
TGTGCCAGCAGCCGAACGACGGGACAGGGGGTGACCGAGCAGTACTTC
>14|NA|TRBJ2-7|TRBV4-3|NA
CASSFNRAPYEQYF
TGCGCCAGCAGCTTTAACCGGGCTCCCTACGAGCAGTACTTC
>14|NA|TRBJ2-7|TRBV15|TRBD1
CATSYDRGPYEQYF
TGTGCCACCAGCTATGACAGGGGGCCTTACGAGCAGTACTTC
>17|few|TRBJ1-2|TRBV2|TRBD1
CASTPAGRNRGNYGYTF
TGTGCCAGCACCCCGGCTGGACGAAACAGGGGTAACTATGGCTACACCTTC
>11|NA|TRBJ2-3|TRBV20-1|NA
CSARGIPTQYF
TGCAGTGCTAGAGGCATTCCTACGCAGTATTTT
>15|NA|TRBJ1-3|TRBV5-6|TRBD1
CASSLGTVSGNTIYF
TGTGCCAGCAGCTTAGGGACAGTGTCTGGAAACACCATATATTTT
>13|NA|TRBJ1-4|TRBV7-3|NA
CASSLGPNEKLFF
TGTGCCAGCAGCCTGGGCCCGAATGAAAAACTGTTTTTT